This T cell receptor beta chain was captured in a study of T cells in localized non-small cell lung cancer. Overall study results and limits: Peak T cell clonality was found in uninvolved adjacent lung, exceeding tumor.

Comments on this clone: The antigen remains unidentified.

The V gene's germline CDR1 is SEHNR and CDR2 FQNEAQ (reference sequence). The CDR3 has 11 amino acids. V lost 5 bases, J lost 2 bases, and 4 bases lay in between. Generated by immunoSEQ multiplex PCR, the TCRdb table keeps only in-frame clones and is missing some. The sample consists of some 30,000 clones, about 89% of them appearing once. The clonotype originates from a man between 35 and 75 years old with stage II lung adenocarcinoma. Sequences were derived from PBMCs, sampled before any cancer treatment. V is TRBV7-9 and J is TRBJ2-7; D uncertain. Here the CDR3 reads CASSRTYEQYF. CDR3 bases: TGTGCCAGCAGCCGAACCTACGAGCAGTACTTC.